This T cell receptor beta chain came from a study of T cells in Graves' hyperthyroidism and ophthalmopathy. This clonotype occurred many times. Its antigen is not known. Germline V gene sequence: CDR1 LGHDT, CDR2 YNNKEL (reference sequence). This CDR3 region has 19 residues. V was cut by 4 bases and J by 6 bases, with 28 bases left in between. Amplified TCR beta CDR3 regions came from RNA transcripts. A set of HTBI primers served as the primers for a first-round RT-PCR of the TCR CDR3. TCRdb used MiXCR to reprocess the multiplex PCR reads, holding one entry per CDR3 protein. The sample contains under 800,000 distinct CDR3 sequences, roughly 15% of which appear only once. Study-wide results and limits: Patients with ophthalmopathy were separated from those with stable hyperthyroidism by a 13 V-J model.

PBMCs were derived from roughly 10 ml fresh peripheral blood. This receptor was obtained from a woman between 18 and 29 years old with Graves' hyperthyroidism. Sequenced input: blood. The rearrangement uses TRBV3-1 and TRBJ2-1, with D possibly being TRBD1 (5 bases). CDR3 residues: CASSPLFFGLRQGGNEQFF. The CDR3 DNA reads TGTGCCAGCAGCCCCCTGTTCTTCGGGCTCCGGCAGGGCGGCAATGAGCAGTTCTTC.